The T cell receptor beta chain under discussion was sequenced for a study of blood T cell repertoires in COVID-19. Turning to the study itself: Sites across the United States, Italy and Spain contributed samples from acute and convalescent COVID-19.

Original analysis: Reference gene primer amplification yielded estimated nucleated cell counts. Method: immunoSEQ multiplex PCR; TCRdb's copy keeps in-frame clones and lacks some. The V and J calls and clone size come from that table; D and trimming were worked out from the DNA. The data hold 64,000 or so clones, with approximately 83% observed a single time. V gave up 5 bases and J gave up 0 bases; unmatched junction bases: 4. Germline assignment: CDR1 SGHAT and CDR2 FQNNGV. The CDR3 extends over 15 amino acids. This chain connects TRBV11-2 to TRBJ1-5; 7 positions agree with TRBD1. The material sequenced was peripheral blood. The receptor's source is a man aged 40-49 years with acute or convalescent COVID-19. CDR3: CASSISGGSNQPQHF. The CDR3 DNA reads as TGTGCCAGCAGCATCTCAGGGGGTAGCAATCAGCCCCAGCATTTT.